The rows below give T cell receptor beta chains drawn from one sample of a study of T cell responses to AZD1222 COVID-19 vaccine. Clones were sequenced by immunoSEQ multiplex PCR, and TCRdb holds only the in-frame ones, with some missing. Of roughly 51,000 clones listed, 89% are singletons. The material was peripheral blood, obtained 28 days after the second AZD1222 dose. The origin of the receptors is an adult who received the AZD1222 COVID-19 vaccine. Both conserved end residues are part of each CDR3. D genes are given only for firm matches. Part of the rows lack a size; the others show once, few, many or a class for expanded clones.

TRBJ1-1 | TRBV4-2 | NA | NA | CASSVGRNTEAFF | TGTGCCAGCAGCGTGGGAAGGAACACTGAAGCTTTCTTT
TRBJ1-2 | TRBV27 | NA | once | CASSFGRSYGYTF | TGTGCCAGCAGTTTCGGCAGGAGCTATGGCTACACCTTC
TRBJ1-2 | TRBV6-5 | TRBD1 | NA | CASSAGQQQRVYTF | TGTGCCAGCAGCGCGGGACAGCAACAGCGCGTCTACACCTTC
TRBJ1-2 | TRBV29-1 | NA | NA | CSVAQTGNYGYTF | TGCAGCGTTGCCCAGACAGGAAACTATGGCTACACCTTC
TRBJ2-1 | TRBV21-1 | NA | NA | CASSKGGSLAGGPVSSYNEQFF | TGTGCCAGCAGCAAAGGGGGGAGCCTAGCGGGAGGGCCGGTAAGCTCCTACAATGAGCAGTTCTTC
TRBJ2-1 | TRBV7-3 | NA | NA | CASSQTAAATSYNEQFF | TGTGCCAGCAGCCAAACGGCGGCGGCCACCTCCTACAATGAGCAGTTCTTC
TRBJ2-2 | TRBV15 | NA | NA | CATSRERERGSGELFF | TGTGCCACCAGCAGAGAACGGGAGAGGGGTTCCGGGGAGCTGTTTTTT
TRBJ2-7 | TRBV11-2 | NA | NA | CASSLSLIEQYF | TGTGCCAGCAGCTTAAGTCTGATCGAGCAGTACTTC
TRBJ2-1 | TRBV5-4 | TRBD2 | NA | CASSLVGLAGANEQFF | TGTGCCAGCAGCTTGGTGGGACTAGCGGGAGCTAATGAGCAGTTCTTC
TRBJ2-2 | TRBV9 | NA | NA | CASSGMNTGELFF | TGTGCCAGCAGTGGAATGAACACCGGGGAGCTGTTTTTT
TRBJ2-1 | TRBV18 | TRBD2 | NA | CASSPASGIGEQFF | TGTGCCAGCTCACCGGCTAGCGGGATCGGGGAGCAGTTCTTC
TRBJ2-7 | TRBV7-3 | TRBD2 | NA | CASSLSGGSSYEQYF | TGTGCCAGCAGCTTATCCGGGGGGAGCTCCTACGAGCAGTACTTC
TRBJ2-5 | TRBV20-1 | NA | NA | CSASLLTGLIQETQYF | TGCAGTGCTAGTCTCCTGACAGGTTTAATTCAAGAGACCCAGTACTTC
TRBJ1-3 | TRBV30 | NA | NA | CACQSPGRSGNTIYF | TGTGCCTGCCAAAGTCCAGGGAGATCTGGAAACACCATATATTTT
TRBJ2-7 | TRBV5-6 | NA | once | CASSFGRYEQYF | TGTGCCAGCAGCTTCGGTAGATACGAGCAGTACTTC
TRBJ1-2 | TRBV7-2 | TRBD1 | few | CASSLGVGGDYGYTF | TGTGCCAGCAGCTTAGGAGTAGGGGGCGACTATGGCTACACCTTC
TRBJ2-3 | TRBV9 | TRBD2 | NA | CASSVGTSGSTDTQYF | TGTGCCAGCAGCGTCGGGACTAGCGGGAGCACAGATACGCAGTATTTT
TRBJ1-4 | TRBV19 | TRBD1 | NA | CASLKGTGATNEKLFF | TGTGCCAGTCTGAAGGGGACAGGGGCAACTAATGAAAAACTGTTTTTT
TRBJ2-3 | TRBV20-1 | TRBD2 | NA | CSASGLAGFTDTQYF | TGCAGTGCTAGTGGACTAGCGGGCTTCACAGATACGCAGTATTTT
TRBJ2-5 | TRBV24-1 | TRBD2 | NA | CATSDLTSGVETQYF | TGTGCCACCAGTGATTTAACTAGCGGGGTAGAGACCCAGTACTTC
TRBJ2-1 | TRBV29-1 | NA | NA | CSVSNSAYNEQFF | TGCAGCGTTAGTAATAGCGCCTACAATGAGCAGTTCTTC
TRBJ1-1 | TRBV27 | NA | NA | CASSLLGSRNTEAFF | TGTGCCAGCAGTTTATTGGGCAGCAGGAACACTGAAGCTTTCTTT
TRBJ1-1 | TRBV19 | NA | NA | CASHLRHTGLNTEAFF | TGTGCCAGTCACCTTCGGCATACAGGGCTGAACACTGAAGCTTTCTTT
TRBJ2-7 | TRBV29-1 | NA | NA | CSVRMGGGGYEQYF | TGCAGCGTCCGAATGGGAGGGGGCGGATACGAGCAGTACTTC
TRBJ1-6 | TRBV6-5 | NA | NA | CASSYSNRQGNSPLHF | TGTGCCAGCAGTTACTCTAATCGGCAGGGCAATTCACCCCTCCACTTT
TRBJ2-5 | TRBV5-1 | NA | NA | CASSSDSGKATQYF | TGCGCCAGCAGCTCGGACAGCGGGAAAGCGACCCAGTACTTC
TRBJ1-5 | TRBV2 | TRBD1 | NA | CASGGTGGSQPQHF | TGTGCCAGCGGGGGGACAGGGGGCAGTCAGCCCCAGCATTTT
TRBJ2-1 | TRBV24-1 | NA | few | CATSDFRGEQFF | TGTGCCACCAGTGATTTTAGAGGGGAGCAGTTCTTC
TRBJ2-1 | TRBV7-9 | NA | NA | CASSPRGNNEQFF | TGTGCCAGCAGCCCCCGTGGTAACAATGAGCAGTTCTTC
TRBJ1-3 | TRBV3-1/TRBV3-2 | NA | NA | CASSRSETSGNTIYF | TGTGCCAGCAGCCGCTCAGAGACCTCTGGAAACACCATATATTTT
TRBJ2-5 | TRBV7-9 | NA | NA | CASSRAGEETQYF | TGTGCCAGCAGCCGGGCAGGGGAAGAGACCCAGTACTTC
TRBJ1-2 | TRBV16 | NA | once | CASSREVLNYGYTF | TGTGCCAGCAGCCGAGAGGTTTTAAACTATGGCTACACCTTC
TRBJ2-2 | TRBV10-3 | TRBD1 | NA | CAISYGTEAGELFF | TGTGCCATCAGCTACGGGACAGAGGCCGGGGAGCTGTTTTTT
TRBJ2-3 | TRBV18 | NA | NA | CASSTDPPDTQYF | TGTGCCAGCTCAACAGACCCCCCAGATACGCAGTATTTT
TRBJ2-5 | TRBV5-1 | NA | NA | CASSFGQETQYF | TGCGCCAGCAGCTTTGGGCAAGAGACCCAGTACTTC